Below are 9 T cell receptor beta chains sequenced from a single sample in a study of identical twins. MiXCR, applied by TCRdb to the 5' RACE reads, yields one record per CDR3 protein. The sample shows 1.5 million or so distinct CDR3 sequences, less than 40% of them seen only once. Sequences were obtained from cord blood. All receptors come from a newborn girl in good health.

This clonotype has a handful of counts. This CDR3 reads CASSQTGENYNEQFF. The CDR3 nucleotides read TGCGCCAGCAGCCAGACAGGGGAGAACTACAATGAGCAGTTCTTC. The chain has TRBV5-1 and TRBJ2-1, with 8 nucleotides matching TRBD1. The CDR3 sequence is 15 residues long. CDR1 and CDR2 from the germline V gene are SGHRS and YFSETQ. Trimming cost V 4 bases and J 3 bases; bases outside gene matches: 6. The full variable domain, in which reference TRBV5-1 and TRBJ2-1 provide the parts outside the CDR3, is KAGVTQTPRYLIKTRGQQVTLSCSPISGHRSVSWYQQTPGQGLQFLFEYFSETQRNKGNFPGRFSGRQFSNSRSEMNVSTLELGDSALYLCASSQTGENYNEQFFGPGTRLTVL.

The chain joins TRBV5-6 to TRBJ1-5, with a weak D call TRBD1 (5 bases). V lost 1 base and J lost 9, with 11 bases in between. Per the germline V gene, CDR1 is SGHDT and CDR2 is YYEEEE. This CDR3 spans 13 amino acids. The CDR3 DNA follows: TGTGCCAGCAGCTTGCGGGGGGGTGGGCCCCAGCATTTT. As protein: CASSLRGGGPQHF. The entire variable domain, with the rest obtained from reference TRBV5-6 and TRBJ1-5, is as follows: DAGVTQSPTHLIKTRGQQVTLRCSPKSGHDTVSWYQQALGQGPQFIFQYYEEEERQRGNFPDRFSGHQFPNYSSELNVNALLLGDSALYLCASSLRGGGPQHFGDGTRLSIL.

The V gene is TRBV2, the J gene TRBJ2-7, with TRBD2 identical over 8 bases. The CDR3 is 14 residues long. V lost 5 bases and J lost 3; bases outside the gene matches: 6. CDR1 is SNHLY and CDR2 is FYNNEI in the germline V gene. The CDR3 DNA reads as TGTGCCAGCAGTCGGGAGGGGAGGAGCTACGAGCAGTACTTC. Its translation: CASSREGRSYEQYF. The full variable domain, with the rest looked up from reference TRBV2 and TRBJ2-7, is EPEVTQTPSHQVTQMGQEVILRCVPISNHLYFYWYRQILGQKVEFLVSFYNNEISEKSEIFDDQFSVERPDGSNFTLKIRSTKLEDSAMYFCASSREGRSYEQYFGPGTRLTVT.

In this sample, this clonotype turned up a few times. The chain recombines TRBV20-1 with TRBJ1-5; tentatively, D is TRBD1 (6 bases). CDR1 and CDR2 (germline): DFQATT, SNEGSKA (reference sequence). CDR3 length: 16 amino acids. Trimming left V 1 base short and J 0 bases short, with 13 bases between. CDR3 sequence (DNA): TGCAGTGCTAGAGGGCAGGGGCCCTTTAGCAATCAGCCCCAGCATTTT. It specifies CSARGQGPFSNQPQHF.

This clonotype was counted only a few times. CDR3 nucleotide sequence: TGTGCCAGCAGCTTCGGGGAGATGGCCTCTGGAAACACCATATATTTT. This translates into CASSFGEMASGNTIYF. V usage is TRBV11-2 and J usage is TRBJ1-3; no definite D call. The CDR3 loop spans 16 amino acids. Trimming took off 3 bases at V and 0 bases at J, with 12 bases between the two ends. Germline V CDR1 and CDR2: SGHAT, FQNNGV.

The chain joins TRBV27 to TRBJ1-1, with TRBD1 matching 11 bases. Germline V lookup: CDR1 MNHEY, CDR2 SMNVEV (reference sequence). J lost 4 bases, V lost 2 bases, and 6 bases had no gene match. The CDR3 contains 16 residues. The CDR3 DNA follows: TGTGCCAGCAGTTTAATTTTCGGGACAGGGGGCACTGAAGCTTTCTTT. The encoded protein is CASSLIFGTGGTEAFF.

The chain joins TRBV20-1 to TRBJ2-3; 13 bases are shared with TRBD2. With V trimmed by 4 bases and J by 2 bases, 6 bases remained unmatched. The CDR3 contains 16 residues. In germline, CDR1 is DFQATT, CDR2 SNEGSKA (reference sequence). CDR3 sequence: CSATGLAGITTDTQYF. The CDR3 DNA reads TGCAGTGCTACGGGACTAGCGGGGATTACCACAGATACGCAGTATTTT.

This clonotype has a handful of counts. The chain carries TRBV4-1 and TRBJ1-1, with D uncertain. The CDR3 runs 15 residues. V was shortened by 0 bases and J by 4 bases, with 12 bases between the two germline ends. Germline lookup yields CDR1 MGHRA and CDR2 YSYEKL. CDR3 sequence (DNA): TGCGCCAGCAGCCAAGAGTCCCGGGCCCTCACTGAAGCTTTCTTT. Protein: CASSQESRALTEAFF.

V is TRBV24-1 and J is TRBJ1-5; tentative D call: TRBD1 (5 bases). The V end lost 3 bases, the J end lost 2 bases, and 19 bases lay between the germline ends. The CDR3 loop spans 18 amino acids. CDR1 is KGHDR, CDR2 SFDVKD, per germline. CDR3 in amino acids: CATSDRKQGVQGNQPQHF. CDR3 nucleotides: TGTGCCACCAGTGATCGGAAGCAGGGCGTCCAGGGCAATCAGCCCCAGCATTTT.